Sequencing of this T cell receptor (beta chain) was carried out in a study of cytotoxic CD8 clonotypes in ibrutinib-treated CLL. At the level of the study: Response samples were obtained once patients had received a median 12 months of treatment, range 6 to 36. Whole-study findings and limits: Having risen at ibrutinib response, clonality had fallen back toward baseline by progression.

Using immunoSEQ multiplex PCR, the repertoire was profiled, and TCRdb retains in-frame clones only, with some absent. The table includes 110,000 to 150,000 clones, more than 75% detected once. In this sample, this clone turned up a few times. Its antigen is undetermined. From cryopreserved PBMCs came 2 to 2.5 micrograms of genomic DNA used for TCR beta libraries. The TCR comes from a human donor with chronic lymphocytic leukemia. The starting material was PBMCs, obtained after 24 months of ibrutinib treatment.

The CDR3 loop is CASSQDGLAQYF. CDR3 coding DNA: TGTGCCAGCAGCCAAGATGGGCTAGCGCAGTATTTT. The chain couples TRBV4-2 to TRBJ2-3; D not resolved. The CDR3 consists of 12 residues. V was trimmed by 0 bases and J by 10 bases, leaving 8 bases between them. Germline V CDR1 and CDR2: LGHNA, YNFKEQ.